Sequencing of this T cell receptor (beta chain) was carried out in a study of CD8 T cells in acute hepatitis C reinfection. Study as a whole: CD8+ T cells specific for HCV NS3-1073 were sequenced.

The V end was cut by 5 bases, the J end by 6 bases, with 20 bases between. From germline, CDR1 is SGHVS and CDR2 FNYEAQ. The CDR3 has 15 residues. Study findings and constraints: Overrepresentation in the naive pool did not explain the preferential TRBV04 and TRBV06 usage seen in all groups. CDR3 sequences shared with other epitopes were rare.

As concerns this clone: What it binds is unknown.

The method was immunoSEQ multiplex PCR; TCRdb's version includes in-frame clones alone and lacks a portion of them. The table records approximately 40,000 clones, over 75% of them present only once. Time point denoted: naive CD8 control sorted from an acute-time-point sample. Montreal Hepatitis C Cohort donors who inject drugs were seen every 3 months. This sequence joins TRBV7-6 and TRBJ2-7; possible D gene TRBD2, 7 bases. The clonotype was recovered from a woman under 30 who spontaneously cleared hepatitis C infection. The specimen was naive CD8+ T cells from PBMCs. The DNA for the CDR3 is TGTGCCAGCAGCCAACTCGTGGGGGGGCGCGGCGAGCAGTACTTC. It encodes CASSQLVGGRGEQYF.